These T cell receptor beta chains were read from a single sample in a study of beta chain features in type 1 diabetes. Some clones are missing from TCRdb's copy, which holds only in-frame ones; the method was immunoSEQ multiplex PCR. This table has 680,000 or so clones, roughly 13% appearing once. Sequencing was carried out using naive CD4+ T cells from blood. Source of these receptors: a man aged 18 to 29 with type 1 diabetes. The CDR3 runs from the conserved cysteine through the conserved F or W. The order of the fields is V gene, J gene, D gene, clone size, CDR3 DNA, CDR3 protein. A D gene is named only where the DNA matches it firmly. Only some rows state a clone size, as once, few, many or a class for expanded clones.

>TRBV7-9|TRBJ1-2|NA|NA
TGTGCCAGCAGCCCCGATTTGGACACCCTCCCGGTCTATGGCTACACCTTC
CASSPDLDTLPVYGYTF
>TRBV18|TRBJ1-1|NA|few
TGTGCCAGCTCATTACAGGGTTCGGCTGAAGCTTTCTTT
CASSLQGSAEAFF
>TRBV7-9|TRBJ1-6|TRBD1|few
TGTGCCAGCAGCTTAACAGGGGGCTCTTCACCCCTCCACTTT
CASSLTGGSSPLHF
>TRBV29-1|TRBJ1-1|TRBD1|NA
TGCAGCGTTGGCAGGGGGCTCGGCACTGAAGCTTTCTTT
CSVGRGLGTEAFF
>TRBV7-2|TRBJ2-1|TRBD1|many
TGTGCCAGCAGCCCCCGGCGACAGGGGTGGAATGAGCAGTTCTTC
CASSPRRQGWNEQFF
>TRBV18|TRBJ2-1|NA|few
TGTGCCAGCTCACCTCAGGTAGGTGAGCAGTTCTTC
CASSPQVGEQFF
>TRBV4-1|TRBJ1-5|NA|NA
TGCGCCAGCAGCCATGTACAGCGTCTGGAGCCCCAGCATTTT
CASSHVQRLEPQHF
>TRBV27|TRBJ2-7|TRBD1|NA
TGTGCCAGCAGTTTAATTCCAGGGGGAAGGTCCTACGAGCAGTACTTC
CASSLIPGGRSYEQYF
>TRBV30|TRBJ1-2|TRBD1|few
TGTGCCTGGGATTTGGGACAGGGAAACTATGGCTACACCTTC
CAWDLGQGNYGYTF
>TRBV29-1|TRBJ1-2|TRBD1|NA
TGCAGCGTTGAAGACAGGGGGGTCGATGGCTACACCTTC
CSVEDRGVDGYTF
>TRBV5-1|TRBJ1-3|TRBD1|NA
TGCGCCAGCAGCTTCTCAGGGGGCTCTGGAAACACCATATATTTT
CASSFSGGSGNTIYF
>TRBV7-9|TRBJ2-1|NA|NA
TGTGCCAGCAGCTTAGCGGGGGGTCTATTTAGCTCCTACAATGAGCAGTTCTTC
CASSLAGGLFSSYNEQFF
>TRBV7-2|TRBJ2-3|NA|NA
TGTGCCAGCAGCTTAGCGGTCGCAGATACGCAGTATTTT
CASSLAVADTQYF
>TRBV10-3|TRBJ2-1|NA|few
TGTGCCATCCAGCCCAGCGCCACGTACAATGAGCAGTTCTTC
CAIQPSATYNEQFF
>TRBV29-1|TRBJ2-6|TRBD1|NA
TGCAGCGTTCAAACCAGGGACAGGGTATCCGGGGCCAACGTCCTGACTTTC
CSVQTRDRVSGANVLTF
>TRBV11-2|TRBJ2-7|TRBD1|few
TGTGCCAGCAGCTCTGGACAGGGCTTCTACGAGCAGTACTTC
CASSSGQGFYEQYF
>TRBV4-1|TRBJ1-2|TRBD1|NA
TGCGCCAGCAGCCAAGTTCCCGGACAGGGAATCTATGGCTACACCTTC
CASSQVPGQGIYGYTF
>TRBV4-1|TRBJ1-5|NA|NA
TGCGCCAGCAGCCAAGAGGGTAGCACAGGGAGTCAGCCCCAGCATTTT
CASSQEGSTGSQPQHF
>TRBV5-4|TRBJ2-7|NA|NA
TGTGCCAGCAGCCCGGGCCTAGAGTACGAGCAGTACTTC
CASSPGLEYEQYF
>TRBV27|TRBJ1-2|NA|few
TGTGCCAGCGGGTCGGGGATCTATGGCTACACCTTC
CASGSGIYGYTF
>TRBV27|TRBJ2-5|NA|NA
TGTGCCAGCAGTTTTGGCTTCGGGGAGACCCAGTACTTC
CASSFGFGETQYF
>TRBV19|TRBJ2-3|TRBD2|few
TGTGCCAGTAGGACTAGCGGGGGTAGCACAGATACGCAGTATTTT
CASRTSGGSTDTQYF
>TRBV30|TRBJ1-1|NA|NA
TGTGCCTGGAGTGTACGCCCTAAGAACACTGAAGCTTTCTTT
CAWSVRPKNTEAFF
>TRBV28|TRBJ2-7|NA|few
TGTGCCAGCGGAATCCAGGGTATCTACGAGCAGTACTTC
CASGIQGIYEQYF
>TRBV7-6|TRBJ2-3|NA|few
TGTGCCAGCACCTCCCCCCCGGGCGACCATACGCAGTATTTT
CASTSPPGDHTQYF
>TRBV30|TRBJ2-1|TRBD1|few
TGTGCCTGGACCCCCGGGACAGGGGGGAATGAGCAGTTCTTC
CAWTPGTGGNEQFF
>TRBV10-3|TRBJ2-1|NA|NA
TGTGCCATCAGTGAGTCCGGCGGGGAGCAGTTCTTC
CAISESGGEQFF
>TRBV2|TRBJ2-5|NA|NA
TGTGCCAGCAGCCCGATGGGAAGTGGAGCCCAGTACTTC
CASSPMGSGAQYF
>TRBV2|TRBJ1-4|NA|NA
TGTGCCAGCAGTGAAGGGGAGTACTCGGCGAAACTGTTTTTT
CASSEGEYSAKLFF
>TRBV9|TRBJ2-7|NA|NA
TGTGCCAGCAGCGCCGCCCCGCAGAGCTCCTACGAGCAGTACTTC
CASSAAPQSSYEQYF
>TRBV25-1|TRBJ2-3|NA|few
TGTGCCAGCACAGGCACAGATACGCAGTATTTT
CASTGTDTQYF
>TRBV28|TRBJ1-5|NA|few
TGTGCCAGCAAACAGGGACCCAGCAATCAGCCCCAGCATTTT
CASKQGPSNQPQHF
>TRBV25-1|TRBJ1-2|TRBD1|NA
TGTGCCAGCAGTGTCGGGGACAGGGAAGGTGGCTACACCTTC
CASSVGDREGGYTF
>TRBV2|TRBJ1-4|NA|NA
TGTGCCAGCAGTTTGGGCCACCTTAATGAAAAACTGTTTTTT
CASSLGHLNEKLFF
>TRBV30|TRBJ2-2|NA|NA
TGTGCCTGGAGTGTACTTTGGGTTGACACCGGGGAGCTGTTTTTT
CAWSVLWVDTGELFF
>TRBV29-1|TRBJ2-5|TRBD2|few
TGCAGCGTTGAAGCTAGCGGGGGGGCAGAGACCCAGTACTTC
CSVEASGGAETQYF
>TRBV9|TRBJ2-1|NA|few
TGTGCCAGCAGCGTAGGTCCTAGTAGCAATGAGCAGTTCTTC
CASSVGPSSNEQFF
>TRBV6-1|TRBJ1-2|NA|NA
TGTGCCAGCACGGCCCTTCGAGGTTATGGTGGCTACACCTTC
CASTALRGYGGYTF
>TRBV27|TRBJ2-2|NA|NA
TGTGCCAGCAAATTCGACAGCCACACCGGGGAGCTGTTTTTT
CASKFDSHTGELFF
>TRBV10-3|TRBJ1-1|NA|NA
TGTGCCATCGCACTCGGCACTGAAGCTTTCTTT
CAIALGTEAFF
>TRBV30|TRBJ2-5|TRBD2|few
TGTGCCTGGAGTGTACGGGGGGGCCGCTCGGGGACCCAGTACTTC
CAWSVRGGRSGTQYF
>TRBV6-6|TRBJ1-1|NA|NA
TGTGCCAGTTCCGGGACTGAAGCTTTCTTT
CASSGTEAFF
>TRBV7-9|TRBJ2-3|TRBD1|NA
TGTGCCAGCAGCCGACAGGGGGCGAGTGTTTATACGCAGTATTTT
CASSRQGASVYTQYF
>TRBV7-3|TRBJ2-6|TRBD1|NA
TGTGCCAGCAGCTTAACGACAGGGAAGGCCAACGTCCTGACTTTC
CASSLTTGKANVLTF
>TRBV27|TRBJ1-2|NA|NA
TGTGCCAGCAGTCCTTTTGGGGGTGTCGATGGCTACACCTTC
CASSPFGGVDGYTF
>TRBV9|TRBJ1-6|NA|NA
TGTGCCAGCAGCGTTGGGTCGGACAGCTATAATTCACCCCTCCACTTT
CASSVGSDSYNSPLHF
>TRBV5-1|TRBJ2-3|NA|few
TGCGCCAGCAGCTCCAGCTCCACAGATACGCAGTATTTT
CASSSSSTDTQYF
>TRBV28|TRBJ2-3|NA|few
TGTGCCAGCAGTTTGGGGGGGCGCACAGATACGCAGTATTTT
CASSLGGRTDTQYF
>TRBV6-1|TRBJ2-2|TRBD1|few
TGTGCCAGCAGTTGGACAGGGGACGCCGGGGAGCTGTTTTTT
CASSWTGDAGELFF
>TRBV5-1|TRBJ2-3|NA|NA
TGCGCCAGCAGCCCCCACATCGGAGATACGCAGTATTTT
CASSPHIGDTQYF
>TRBV10-3|TRBJ1-3|NA|NA
TGTGCCATCAGTGCCGCAGGAAGCTCTGGAAACACCATATATTTT
CAISAAGSSGNTIYF
>TRBV30|TRBJ1-1|NA|NA
TGTGCCTGGAGTGTACAAGGGGCAGGTGAAGCTTTCTTT
CAWSVQGAGEAFF
>TRBV11-3|TRBJ2-7|TRBD1|NA
TGTGCCAGCAGCTTAGGGGACAGGGTTGGCGAGCAGTACTTC
CASSLGDRVGEQYF
>TRBV2|TRBJ1-5|TRBD1|NA
TGTGCCAGCAGTGAATTAGGACAGGGGGCCAACAATCAGCCCCAGCATTTT
CASSELGQGANNQPQHF
>TRBV5-6|TRBJ1-6|NA|few
TGTGCCAGCAGCCCGGCTACGGCGGGAGCCCTCCACTTT
CASSPATAGALHF